Shown below are 21 T cell receptor beta chains from a single sample sequenced in a study of T cell responses to AZD1222 COVID-19 vaccine. Profiled with immunoSEQ multiplex PCR; TCRdb holds only in-frame clones, not every one. The sample yields about 18,000 clones, about four fifths seen once. The input for sequencing was peripheral blood, taken 28 days after the second AZD1222 dose. The receptors were sampled from an adult who received the AZD1222 COVID-19 vaccine.

The chain carries TRBV9 and TRBJ1-2; 9 nucleotides align to TRBD1. Per germline, CDR1 SGDLS and CDR2 YYNGEE. The CDR3 extends over 15 amino acids. J lost 2 bases, V lost 4 bases, and 6 bases had no gene match. CDR3 protein: CASSSQGAGNYGYTF. The CDR3 nucleotides are TGTGCCAGCAGCTCACAGGGGGCGGGGAACTATGGCTACACCTTC. The full variable domain, in which reference TRBV9 and TRBJ1-2 provide the parts outside the CDR3, is DSGVTQTPKHLITATGQRVTLRCSPRSGDLSVYWYQQSLDQGLQFLIQYYNGEERAKGNILERFSAQQFPDLHSELNLSSLELGDSALYFCASSSQGAGNYGYTFGSGTRLTVV.

The CDR3 DNA follows: TGTGCCAGCAGCTTAACGCGGGACACTGAAGCTTTCTTT. It specifies CASSLTRDTEAFF. This chain uses TRBV11-2 with TRBJ1-1; D is unresolved. The CDR3 is made up of 13 amino acids. Trimming removed 2 bases at V and 3 bases at J, with 7 bases between. In germline, CDR1 is SGHAT, CDR2 FQNNGV. The variable domain in full, completed from reference TRBV11-2 and TRBJ1-1, reads EAGVAQSPRYKIIEKRQSVAFWCNPISGHATLYWYQQILGQGPKLLIQFQNNGVVDDSQLPKDRFSAERLKGVDSTLKIQPAKLEDSAVYLCASSLTRDTEAFFGQGTRLTVV.

This clone was picked up one time. The rearrangement uses TRBV6-5 and TRBJ1-2, with TRBD1 as a possible D gene (6 bases). Germline V gives CDR1 MNHEY, CDR2 SVGAGI. The V gene lost 6 bases and the J gene lost 3 bases, with 14 bases spanning the gap. CDR3 size: 14 residues. DNA for the CDR3: TGTGCCAGCAGCCTACAGGGTTCGGACTATGGCTACACCTTC. Amino acids: CASSLQGSDYGYTF.

The chain combines TRBV5-4 with TRBJ2-5, with 9 positions matching TRBD2. The V gene's germline CDR1 is SGHNT and CDR2 YYREEE (reference sequence). This CDR3 is 17 amino acids long. V lost 4 bases to trimming and J lost 4 bases; unmatched junction nucleotides: 14. The CDR3 DNA sequence: TGTGCCAGCAGCCCCCGGCGGGGGGGCGCTTTGGGAGAGACCCAGTACTTC. Protein product: CASSPRRGGALGETQYF. Using reference TRBV5-4 and TRBJ2-5 for the parts outside the CDR3, the full variable domain is ETGVTQSPTHLIKTRGQQVTLRCSSQSGHNTVSWYQQALGQGPQFIFQYYREEENGRGNFPPRFSGLQFPNYSSELNVNALELDDSALYLCASSPRRGGALGETQYFGPGTRLLVL.

This clone was seen a single time. The chain employs TRBV7-2 and TRBJ1-1, with TRBD1 as a possible D gene (5 bases). Germline V gene lookup returns CDR1 SGHTA and CDR2 FQGNSA. The ends were cut back, 0 bases at V and 3 bases at J, with 11 bases in the middle. This CDR3 has 15 residues. CDR3 DNA sequence: TGTGCCAGCAGCTTAGCGTGGAGGGGAGACACTGAAGCTTTCTTT. Translation: CASSLAWRGDTEAFF.

The V gene is TRBV11-2, the J gene TRBJ2-3; weak D call: TRBD2 (5 bases). V lost 3 bases, J lost 0 bases, and 10 bases lay in between. This CDR3 is built from 15 residues. The V gene's germline CDR1 is SGHAT and CDR2 FQNNGV. The CDR3 DNA is TGTGCCAGCAGCTTGCTACTAGTCAGCACAGATACGCAGTATTTT. It codes for CASSLLLVSTDTQYF.

DNA of the CDR3: TGTGCCAGCAGCTTAGCGGGACAAACCTACGAGCAGTACTTC. It yields the protein CASSLAGQTYEQYF. The rearrangement links TRBV7-2 to TRBJ2-7; D might be TRBD1 (6 bases). V was pared by 0 bases and J by 2 bases, with 8 bases between. CDR1 and CDR2 from the germline V gene are SGHTA and FQGNSA. This CDR3 contains 14 residues.

The chain is built from TRBV29-1 and TRBJ2-2; D not resolved. The CDR3 consists of 14 residues. Per germline, CDR1 SQVTM and CDR2 ANQGSEA. V dropped 2 bases and J dropped 4 bases, with 11 bases sitting between them. DNA of the CDR3: TGCAGCGTTGAACAGCGTACCGGCACCGGGGAGCTGTTTTTT. Translated, it gives CSVEQRTGTGELFF.

The chain is built from TRBV30 and TRBJ1-1; TRBD1 aligns across 7 bases. After removal of 4 bases from V and 1 base from J, the junction contained 9 bases not matched to a gene. The CDR3 is made up of 15 amino acids. Germline V CDR1 and CDR2: GTSNPN, SVGIG (reference sequence). CDR3 sequence (DNA): TGTGCCTGGAACCAAGGAGGGGGCCGGAACACTGAAGCTTTCTTT. Translating it yields CAWNQGGGRNTEAFF. The whole variable domain, remainder taken from reference TRBV30 and TRBJ1-1, is SQTIHQWPATLVQPVGSPLSLECTVEGTSNPNLYWYRQAAGRGLQLLFYSVGIGQISSEVPQNLSASRPQDRQFILSSKKLLLSDSGFYLCAWNQGGGRNTEAFFGQGTRLTVV.

This clone was counted only a few times. The chain combines TRBV28 with TRBJ1-5, with D uncertain. Germline-derived CDR1 and CDR2 are MDHEN and SYDVKM. The CDR3 consists of 12 residues. Trimming pared 2 bases from V and 5 bases from J, leaving 4 bases between. This CDR3 is CASSLRYQPQHF. The DNA for the CDR3 is TGTGCCAGCAGTTTAAGGTATCAGCCCCAGCATTTT.

This chain uses TRBV5-6 with TRBJ1-3; D remains ambiguous. This CDR3 contains 14 residues. Per the germline V gene, CDR1 is SGHDT and CDR2 is YYEEEE. V lost 4 bases and J lost 7, with 15 bases in between. The CDR3 loop reads CASSIGMRRNTIYF. The DNA of the CDR3 is TGTGCCAGCAGCATAGGCATGCGCCGTAACACCATATATTTT.

This sequence joins TRBV13 and TRBJ2-6; D is possibly TRBD1 (6 bases). Trimming took off 6 bases at V and 0 bases at J, with 15 bases between the two ends. Germline CDR1 PRHDT, CDR2 FYEKMQ (reference sequence). The CDR3 covers 17 residues. The CDR3 reads CASRLTGSDSGANVLTF. DNA for the CDR3: TGTGCCAGCAGGTTAACAGGGTCCGACTCTGGGGCCAACGTCCTGACTTTC.

The rearrangement uses TRBV20-1 and TRBJ1-2; D possibly corresponds to TRBD1 (6 bases). Germline lookup yields CDR1 DFQATT and CDR2 SNEGSKA (reference sequence). The CDR3 is 13 amino acids. The V end was cut by 3 bases, the J end by 3 bases, with 11 bases between. The CDR3 region has the DNA TGCAGTGCTAGTGGGGGCGGATACTATGGCTACACCTTC. It specifies CSASGGGYYGYTF.

The chain uses TRBV7-2 and TRBJ2-1, with unresolved D. The CDR3 consists of 13 residues. V lost 4 bases to trimming and J lost 9 bases, with 13 bases between them. The germline gives CDR1 SGHTA, CDR2 FQGNSA. The CDR3 sequence: CASSYARLGEQFF. Here the CDR3 DNA reads TGTGCCAGCAGCTACGCGCGGCTGGGTGAGCAGTTCTTC.

The CDR3 spells CASRGIRQGQETQYF. In nucleotides, the CDR3 is TGTGCCAGTAGGGGGATCCGACAGGGACAGGAGACCCAGTACTTC. The chain combines TRBV19 with TRBJ2-5, with 7 bases lining up with TRBD1. V shed 6 bases and J 5 bases; nucleotides not matched to a gene: 12. This CDR3 comprises 15 residues. Germline lookup yields CDR1 LNHDA and CDR2 SQIVND (reference sequence).

V gene TRBV5-1 combines with J gene TRBJ2-3, with D unclear. Per germline, CDR1 SGHRS and CDR2 YFSETQ. V lost 4 bases to trimming and J lost 6 bases, with 18 bases between them. The CDR3 totals 15 residues. The CDR3 region has the DNA TGCGCCAGCAGCCCAAGTCGGCTTCAGTCGGATACGCAGTATTTT. It yields the protein CASSPSRLQSDTQYF.

The chain combines TRBV5-6 with TRBJ2-1; D call uncertain. CDR3 length: 11 amino acids. The V gene lost 2 bases and the J gene lost 8 bases, with 5 bases spanning the gap. Germline assignment: CDR1 SGHDT and CDR2 YYEEEE. The CDR3 DNA follows: TGTGCCAGCAGCTTAAGGGATGAGCAGTTCTTC. Translated, it gives CASSLRDEQFF.

V is TRBV5-1 and J is TRBJ2-7, with a tentative D call TRBD1 (5 bases). Germline lookup yields CDR1 SGHRS and CDR2 YFSETQ. Trimming took 3 bases from V and 5 from J, leaving 18 bases between them. The CDR3 sequence is 15 residues long. DNA for the CDR3: TGCGCCAGCAGCTATCAGGGAAGAGAGGACAACGAGCAGTACTTC. Its translation is CASSYQGREDNEQYF.

Only a few counts were recorded for this clone. Relative to the germline gene, one junction end is altered; a read error may explain this. The J gene is TRBJ2-6, the V gene TRBV12-5; D is perhaps TRBD2 (7 bases). The CDR3 has 15 amino acids. The germline V gene encodes CDR1 LGHNT and CDR2 FRNRAP. The DNA for the CDR3 is TGTGCTTGTGGTTTGGGGGGGGCCGGGGCCAACGTCCTGACTTTC. Its translation: CACGLGGAGANVLTF. The whole variable domain, filled in from reference TRBV12-5 and TRBJ2-6, reads DARVTQTPRHKVTEMGQEVTMRCQPILGHNTVFWYRQTMMQGLELLAYFRNRAPLDDSGMPKDRFSAEMPDATLATLKIQPSEPRDSAVYFCACGLGGAGANVLTFGAGSRLTVL.

This chain connects TRBV5-6 to TRBJ2-7; weak D call: TRBD1 (5 bases). The V and J ends lost 0 bases and 2 bases respectively, with 15 bases between them. Germline V gene data show CDR1 as SGHDT and CDR2 as YYEEEE. The CDR3 consists of 16 residues. The CDR3, as DNA: TGTGCCAGCAGCTTGGCCCCCGACAGTATCCCCTACGAGCAGTACTTC. It encodes CASSLAPDSIPYEQYF.

This chain connects TRBV29-1 to TRBJ2-7; 7 bases fit TRBD2. Per germline, CDR1 SQVTM and CDR2 ANQGSEA. After removal of 4 bases from V and 0 bases from J, the junction contained 3 bases not matched to a gene. The CDR3 is 13 residues long. The CDR3, as DNA: TGCAGCGTTGGGGAGGGAAGCTCCTACGAGCAGTACTTC. This sequence encodes CSVGEGSSYEQYF.